This T cell receptor (beta chain) was sequenced in a study of Ad26.COV2.S vaccination and SARS-CoV-2 variants. Germline V gene lookup returns CDR1 SGHTS and CDR2 YDEGEE. The length of the CDR3 is 13 residues. V shed 4 bases and J shed 7 bases, with 12 bases lying between them. Repertoires were generated with immunoSEQ multiplex PCR, while TCRdb's copy carries only in-frame clones and drops some. The table lists 410,000 or so clones, about 90% of them singletons. Specified treatment: 15 to 20 received Ad26.COV2.S at low or high dose, single or two shots; five or six received placebo; per-sample allocation not given. Specimen acquisition occurred on day 63 following the initial vaccine or placebo injection.

The origin of this receptor is a person aged 18-60 years who received the Ad26.COV2.S COVID-19 vaccine or a placebo. The starting material was peripheral blood, obtained in a trial of Ad26.COV2.S vaccine versus placebo. The rearrangement links TRBV5-8 to TRBJ2-1; D is perhaps TRBD1 (8 bases). The CDR3 protein is CASSLQGGNEQFF. The CDR3 bases are TGTGCCAGCAGCCTACAGGGGGGGAATGAGCAGTTCTTC.